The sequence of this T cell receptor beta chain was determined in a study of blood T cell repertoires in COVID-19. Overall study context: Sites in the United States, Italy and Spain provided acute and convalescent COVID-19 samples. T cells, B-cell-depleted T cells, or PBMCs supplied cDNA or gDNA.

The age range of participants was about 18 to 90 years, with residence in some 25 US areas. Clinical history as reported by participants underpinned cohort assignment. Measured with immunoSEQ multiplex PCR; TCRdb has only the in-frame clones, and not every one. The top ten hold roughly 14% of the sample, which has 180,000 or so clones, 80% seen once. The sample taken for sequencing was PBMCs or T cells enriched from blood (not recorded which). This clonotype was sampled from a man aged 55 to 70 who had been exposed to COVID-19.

DNA of the CDR3: TGTGCCAGCAGCCTCCGGGGGGGGACTAGCGCCCAGGGTGAGCAGTTCTTC. Amino acid sequence: CASSLRGGTSAQGEQFF. The chain links TRBV3-1 (or the pseudogene TRBV3-2) to TRBJ2-1, with 10 bases that match TRBD2. The CDR3 is 17 amino acids. The V gene's germline CDR1 is LGHDT and CDR2 YNNKEL (reference sequence). The V gene end was trimmed by 4 bases and the J gene end by 9 bases; junction bases not matched to a gene: 15.